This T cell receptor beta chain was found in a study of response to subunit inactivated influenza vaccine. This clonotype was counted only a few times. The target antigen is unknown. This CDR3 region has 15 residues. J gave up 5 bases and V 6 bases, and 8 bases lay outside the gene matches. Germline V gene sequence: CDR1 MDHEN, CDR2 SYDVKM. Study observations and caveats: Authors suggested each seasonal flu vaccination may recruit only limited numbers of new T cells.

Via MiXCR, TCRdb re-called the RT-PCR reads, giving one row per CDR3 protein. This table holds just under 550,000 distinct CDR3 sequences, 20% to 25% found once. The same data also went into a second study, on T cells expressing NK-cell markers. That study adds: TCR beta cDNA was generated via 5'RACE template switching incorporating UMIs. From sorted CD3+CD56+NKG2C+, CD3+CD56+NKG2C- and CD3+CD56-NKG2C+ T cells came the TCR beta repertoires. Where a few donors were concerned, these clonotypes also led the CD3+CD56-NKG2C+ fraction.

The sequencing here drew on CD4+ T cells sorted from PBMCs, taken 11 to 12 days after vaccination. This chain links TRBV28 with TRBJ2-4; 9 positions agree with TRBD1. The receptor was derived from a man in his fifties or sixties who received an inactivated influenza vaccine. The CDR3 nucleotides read TGTGCCAGCAGAACCCCGGGACAGGGCCAAAACATTCAGTACTTC. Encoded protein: CASRTPGQGQNIQYF.